This note documents a single TCR beta chain sequence. In germline, CDR1 is LNHDA, CDR2 SQIVND (reference sequence). The ends were cut back, 5 bases at V and 1 base at J, with 11 bases in the middle. This CDR3 has 14 residues. The sample originates from a study of T cell clones after liver transplantation. Background on the study: TCRbeta sequencing after a pre-transplant mixed lymphocyte reaction identified graft-donor-reactive clones, later tracked in post-transplant blood.

Data came from immunoSEQ multiplex PCR; TCRdb stores just in-frame clones and leaves some out. This table has about 75,000 clones, approximately 80% appearing once. The chain employs TRBV19 and TRBJ1-1; tentatively, D is TRBD1 (5 bases). Sample: CD4+ T cells from blood, taken around 50 months after liver transplant. The clonotype comes from a human patient who received a liver transplant. The graft donor may have contributed some T cells. The CDR3 region is CASSAGRRNTEAFF. The CDR3 DNA follows: TGTGCCAGTAGTGCGGGACGGAGGAACACTGAAGCTTTCTTT.